This T cell receptor beta chain was identified in a study of blood T cell repertoires in COVID-19. Whole-study context: Samples came from the United States, Italy and Spain, spanning acute and convalescent COVID-19.

V shed 2 bases and J 4 bases; nucleotides not matched to a gene: 9. Germline assignment: CDR1 MNHEY and CDR2 SMNVEV (reference sequence). This CDR3 has 16 residues. Repertoires were generated with immunoSEQ multiplex PCR, while TCRdb's copy carries only in-frame clones and drops some. The data hold 200,000 to 250,000 clones, with around 82% observed a single time. The chain joins TRBV27 to TRBJ1-1; 8 nucleotides agree with TRBD1. This TCR derives from a man over 45 with active or convalescent COVID-19. Sequenced sample: peripheral blood. The CDR3 sequence is CASSLRAGGSFTEAFF. Written as DNA, the CDR3 is TGTGCCAGCAGTTTAAGGGCAGGGGGCTCGTTCACTGAAGCTTTCTTT.